This record covers a single TCR beta chain. Its antigen is unknown. The PCR made use of 60 Vbeta and 13 Jbeta primers. Only in-frame clones appear in the TCRdb table, and some are missing; sequencing was by immunoSEQ multiplex PCR. The table includes some 190,000 clones, 85% detected once. This specimen comes from a study of cytomegalovirus exposure and HLA in healthy donors. General observations from the study: Highly shared variants forming one cluster were likely a sequencing artifact. Later, an analysis found that common viral pathogens appeared to be linked with several of the most significant clusters.

The J segment lost 3 bases and the V segment lost 8 bases, leaving 11 bases of the junction unmatched. Germline V gives CDR1 LNHDA, CDR2 SQIVND (reference sequence). The CDR3 extends over 15 amino acids. This chain uses TRBV19 with TRBJ2-3, with 7 bases matching TRBD2. The clonotype originates from a boy younger than 10 in good health and CMV-seronegative. Sequenced sample: PBMCs. DNA for the CDR3: TGTGCCAGTCGGCCTCAGCGGGGTAAGACAGATACGCAGTATTTT. It yields the protein CASRPQRGKTDTQYF. The whole variable domain, remainder taken from reference TRBV19 and TRBJ2-3, is DGGITQSPKYLFRKEGQNVTLSCEQNLNHDAMYWYRQDPGQGLRLIYYSQIVNDFQKGDIAEGYSVSREKKESFPLTVTSAQKNPTAFYLCASRPQRGKTDTQYFGPGTRLTVL.